These 26 T cell receptor beta chains were sequenced from one sample in a study of blood T cell repertoires in COVID-19. TCRdb's copy holds only in-frame clones and misses some; the assay was immunoSEQ multiplex PCR. Of 150,000 to 200,000 clones listed, roughly 85% are singletons. Sequencing was done on a sample of peripheral blood. These TCRs come from a woman in her twenties or thirties with acute or convalescent COVID-19.

J is TRBJ1-1 and V is TRBV7-9, with D unclear. The germline V gene encodes CDR1 SEHNR and CDR2 FQNEAQ (reference sequence). V was shortened by 4 bases and J by 6 bases, with 18 bases between the two germline ends. The CDR3 contains 15 residues. The CDR3 coding sequence is TGTGCCAGCAGCTCGGAGGCGAAGGTTCGGCCTGAAGCTTTCTTT. Protein product: CASSSEAKVRPEAFF.

The J gene is TRBJ2-6, the V gene TRBV5-4; possible D gene TRBD1, 6 bases. CDR3 length equals 15 residues. From germline, CDR1 is SGHNT and CDR2 YYREEE (reference sequence). The V end lost 5 bases, the J end lost 0 bases, and 9 bases lay between the germline ends. CDR3 coding DNA: TGTGCCAGCAGGCCAGGGGTCTCTGGGGCCAACGTCCTGACTTTC. Translated, it gives CASRPGVSGANVLTF.

Only a few counts were recorded for this clone. J is TRBJ1-1 and V is TRBV29-1, with 9 bases identical to TRBD1. The CDR3 totals 13 residues. The germline CDR1 and CDR2 sequences are SQVTM and ANQGSEA. The ends lost 7 bases at V and 5 bases at J; junction bases unmatched: 8. Here the CDR3 reads CSAIQGAGTEAFF. Written as DNA, the CDR3 is TGCAGCGCGATACAGGGGGCTGGTACTGAAGCTTTCTTT. Combining the CDR3 with reference TRBV29-1 and TRBJ1-1 gives the whole variable domain SAVISQKPSRDICQRGTSLTIQCQVDSQVTMMFWYRQQPGQSLTLIATANQGSEATYESGFVIDKFPISRPNLTFSTLTVSNMSPEDSSIYLCSAIQGAGTEAFFGQGTRLTVV.

The chain carries TRBV7-3 and TRBJ2-1; 9 nucleotides agree with TRBD2. The V gene's germline CDR1 is SGHTA and CDR2 FQGTGA. The CDR3 sequence is 16 residues long. J gave up 7 bases and V 5 bases, and 12 bases lay outside the gene matches. The CDR3 DNA follows: TGTGCCAGCAGCCCCAGACCTTGGCGGGGGGGAAATGAGCAGTTCTTC. Protein sequence: CASSPRPWRGGNEQFF.

The chain joins TRBV7-8 to TRBJ1-2, with D perhaps matching TRBD1 (5 bases). CDR3 length equals 13 residues. CDR1 is SGHVS and CDR2 is FQNEAQ in the germline V gene. Trimming pared 5 bases from V and 1 base from J, leaving 8 bases between. CDR3 amino acids: CASSEDINYGYTF. The CDR3 bases are TGTGCCAGCAGCGAGGACATTAACTATGGCTACACCTTC.

This clone was recorded only once. This chain links TRBV5-5 with TRBJ2-3; tentative D call: TRBD1 (6 bases). The CDR3 sequence is 15 residues long. Trimming removed 4 bases at V and 6 bases at J, with 18 bases between. Germline loops: CDR1 SGHKS, CDR2 YYEKEE (reference sequence). CDR3 protein: CASSPRGSPGDTQYF. CDR3 bases: TGTGCCAGCAGCCCCAGGGGATCTCCGGGGGATACGCAGTATTTT.

V gene TRBV7-2 combines with J gene TRBJ1-2, with D perhaps matching TRBD1 (5 bases). The CDR3 extends over 16 amino acids. Trimming cost V 5 bases and J 0 bases, with 16 bases left between them. Germline V gene sequence: CDR1 SGHTA, CDR2 FQGNSA. The CDR3 loop reads CASSPERPGANYGYTF. CDR3 DNA sequence: TGTGCCAGCAGCCCGGAAAGACCGGGGGCTAACTATGGCTACACCTTC.

The chain employs TRBV5-1 and TRBJ2-1; TRBD1 matches at 7 bases. Germline values: CDR1 SGHRS, CDR2 YFSETQ. This CDR3 is built from 15 residues. The trim removed 1 base at V and 5 bases at J, leaving 6 bases unmatched. The CDR3 sequence is CASSLTQGPNNEQFF. The CDR3 DNA follows: TGCGCCAGCAGCTTGACACAGGGGCCAAACAATGAGCAGTTCTTC.

The chain has TRBV29-1 and TRBJ1-1; D is uncertain. V lost 1 base to trimming and J lost 1 base, with 10 bases between them. Germline assignment: CDR1 SQVTM and CDR2 ANQGSEA. The CDR3 is 14 amino acids. CDR3 in DNA: TGCAGCGTTGAAGTGTTCACTACGAACACTGAAGCTTTCTTT. This sequence encodes CSVEVFTTNTEAFF.

The chain links TRBV5-5 to TRBJ2-7, with 9 bases aligning to TRBD1. Germline V gene lookup returns CDR1 SGHKS and CDR2 YYEKEE (reference sequence). This CDR3 is built from 14 residues. Germline trimming cut 4 bases from V and 3 bases from J; bases unmatched to any gene: 5. CDR3: CASSPGTGNYEQYF. As DNA, the CDR3 is TGTGCCAGCAGCCCTGGGACAGGGAACTACGAGCAGTACTTC.

The gene calls are TRBV2 and TRBJ1-3; 7 bases line up with TRBD1. The CDR3 totals 14 residues. CDR1 SNHLY and CDR2 FYNNEI come from the germline V gene. V was pared by 6 bases and J by 5 bases, with 7 bases of the junction left unmatched. DNA of the CDR3: TGTGCCAGCAGCAGGGACAGTTCGAGAAACACCATATATTTT. It yields the protein CASSRDSSRNTIYF.

The rearrangement uses TRBV19 and TRBJ1-4; D might be TRBD1 (5 bases). Germline lookup yields CDR1 LNHDA and CDR2 SQIVND (reference sequence). CDR3 length: 15 residues. Trimming took 5 bases from V and 7 from J, leaving 17 bases between them. CDR3 in amino acids: CASSGASRASEKLFF. CDR3 coding DNA: TGTGCCAGTAGTGGAGCAAGCAGGGCGAGTGAAAAACTGTTTTTT.

The chain links TRBV27 to TRBJ1-2, with D possibly TRBD1 on 5 matching bases. Germline V CDR1 and CDR2: MNHEY, SMNVEV (reference sequence). The ends were cut back, 2 bases at V and 3 bases at J, with 10 bases in the middle. CDR3 length: 14 residues. The CDR3 DNA is TGTGCCAGCAGTTTAAAAGGGGCACACTATGGCTACACCTTC. This gives the protein CASSLKGAHYGYTF.

This clone came up a few times. The gene calls are TRBV6-5 and TRBJ1-5; no definite D call. The V end was cut by 6 bases, the J end by 5 bases, with 14 bases between. Germline assignment: CDR1 MNHEY and CDR2 SVGAGI. The CDR3 consists of 14 residues. The CDR3 loop is CASSGDRADQPQHF. Here the CDR3 DNA reads TGTGCCAGCAGCGGCGACCGAGCGGATCAGCCCCAGCATTTT.

This rearrangement joins TRBV30 to TRBJ1-1; weak D call: TRBD1 (5 bases). The germline CDR1 and CDR2 sequences are GTSNPN and SVGIG (reference sequence). V lost 0 bases, J lost 1 base, and 6 bases lay in between. There are 13 residues in the CDR3. The CDR3 DNA reads TGTGCCTGGAGTGTGGGGCAGAACACTGAAGCTTTCTTT. Translating gives CAWSVGQNTEAFF. Variable domain in full (rest from reference TRBV30 and TRBJ1-1): SQTIHQWPATLVQPVGSPLSLECTVEGTSNPNLYWYRQAAGRGLQLLFYSVGIGQISSEVPQNLSASRPQDRQFILSSKKLLLSDSGFYLCAWSVGQNTEAFFGQGTRLTVV.

This sequence joins TRBV10-2 and TRBJ2-2, with unresolved D. This CDR3 contains 12 residues. From germline, CDR1 is WSHSY and CDR2 SAAADI. Trimming left V 6 bases short and J 8 bases short, with 10 bases between. CDR3 sequence: CASSPLAGELFF. CDR3 bases: TGCGCCAGCAGCCCCCTGGCAGGGGAGCTGTTTTTT.

The V gene is TRBV19, the J gene TRBJ2-5; a weak D match, TRBD2 (6 bases). The CDR3 is made up of 12 amino acids. The germline V and J ends were trimmed by 7 bases and 5 bases, with 11 bases remaining between them. Germline V CDR1 and CDR2: LNHDA, SQIVND (reference sequence). The CDR3 DNA sequence: TGTGCCAGTAAAGACGCGGGGGAGACCCAGTACTTC. Protein sequence: CASKDAGETQYF.

This clone was picked up one time. The rearrangement uses TRBV7-8 and TRBJ2-2, with 10 bases fitting TRBD2. The CDR3 is 18 amino acids. The J segment lost 4 bases and the V segment lost 6 bases, leaving 14 bases of the junction unmatched. Germline CDR1 reads SGHVS; CDR2 reads FQNEAQ. The CDR3 spells CASRHWVVGTSVTGELFF. The DNA for the CDR3 is TGTGCCAGCAGGCACTGGGTGGTAGGGACTAGCGTCACCGGGGAGCTGTTTTTT.

The chain combines TRBV7-9 with TRBJ1-2; possible D gene TRBD1, 6 bases. Trimming removed 4 bases at V and 2 bases at J, with 14 bases between. CDR3 size: 15 residues. Germline lookup yields CDR1 SEHNR and CDR2 FQNEAQ (reference sequence). The CDR3 bases are TGTGCCAGCAGCTCAAAAATCACAGGGAACTATGGCTACACCTTC. Residues: CASSSKITGNYGYTF.

This chain connects TRBV7-2 to TRBJ1-3; a possible D gene is TRBD1 (5 bases). CDR3 length equals 16 residues. Deletions cut 8 bases from V and 0 bases from J, with 17 bases between. CDR1 is SGHTA, CDR2 FQGNSA, per germline. The CDR3 DNA follows: TGTGCCAGCGCAAGCTCTGGGGCCAGCTCTGGAAACACCATATATTTT. It translates to CASASSGASSGNTIYF.

The gene calls are TRBV6-2 or TRBV6-3 and TRBJ2-5; TRBD2 agrees at 9 bases. The V and J ends lost 4 bases and 2 bases, in that order; junction bases with no gene match: 11. In germline, CDR1 is MNHEY, CDR2 SVGEGT. The CDR3 length is 17 residues. CDR3 loop: CASSSFSGGGGQETQYF. CDR3 bases: TGTGCCAGCAGTTCTTTTAGCGGGGGAGGTGGGCAAGAGACCCAGTACTTC.

This clone has a handful of counts. The rearrangement uses TRBV30 and TRBJ2-5; TRBD1 matches 7 bases. The germline CDR1 and CDR2 sequences are GTSNPN and SVGIG (reference sequence). V shed 0 bases, J shed 2 bases, and the junction held 3 bases outside the gene matches. The CDR3 has 14 residues. CDR3 sequence: CAWSVGTVQETQYF. The CDR3 nucleotides read TGTGCCTGGAGTGTAGGGACAGTTCAAGAGACCCAGTACTTC.

V and J are TRBV27 and TRBJ1-6; tentatively, D is TRBD1 (6 bases). Trimming removed 7 bases from V and 9 bases from J, with 31 bases in between. CDR1 MNHEY and CDR2 SMNVEV come from the germline V gene (reference sequence). The CDR3 is 19 residues long. For the CDR3, the DNA is TGTGCCAGCAAACCTCCGGGGCGGGGGCCCGGGGCCCTCGGTTCACCCCTCCACTTT. Amino acids: CASKPPGRGPGALGSPLHF.

The J gene is TRBJ1-1, the V gene TRBV5-1; 8 positions match TRBD1. V was pared by 3 bases and J by 1 base, with 5 bases of the junction left unmatched. Germline loops: CDR1 SGHRS, CDR2 YFSETQ. This CDR3 comprises 15 residues. The DNA for the CDR3 is TGCGCCAGCAGCTGGGGACAGGCCGCGAACACTGAAGCTTTCTTT. It is translated as CASSWGQAANTEAFF.

The CDR3 coding sequence is TGTGCCAGCAGTTACTCTAGCGCGCTCAATGAGCAGTTCTTC. This codes for CASSYSSALNEQFF. The V call is TRBV6-5, the J call TRBJ2-1, with a possible D match to TRBD2 (5 bases). This CDR3 comprises 14 residues. Germline V gene sequence: CDR1 MNHEY, CDR2 SVGAGI. The V end lost 0 bases, the J end lost 6 bases, and 9 bases lay between the germline ends.

The chain combines TRBV11-3 with TRBJ2-7, with TRBD1 matching over 9 bases. The V gene end was trimmed by 5 bases and the J gene end by 6 bases; junction bases not matched to a gene: 5. The CDR3 has 13 residues. The germline V gene has CDR1 SGHNT and CDR2 YENEEA. For the CDR3, the DNA is TGTGCCAGCAGCAACAGACAGGGGGGCGAGCAGTACTTC. This sequence encodes CASSNRQGGEQYF. Based on the CDR3 plus reference TRBV11-3 and TRBJ2-7, the full variable domain is EAGVVQSPRYKIIEKKQPVAFWCNPISGHNTLYWYLQNLGQGPELLIRYENEEAVDDSQLPKDRFSAERLKGVDSTLKIQPAELGDSAVYLCASSNRQGGEQYFGPGTRLTVT.